This T cell receptor (beta chain) was sequenced for a study of blood T cell repertoires in COVID-19. Study as a whole: Specimens from acute and convalescent COVID-19 originated in the United States, Italy and Spain. T cells, B-cell-depleted T cells, or PBMCs provided the cDNA or gDNA that served as material.

Per the authors' pipeline: By means of reference gene primer amplification, nucleated cell counts were estimated. Generated by immunoSEQ multiplex PCR, the TCRdb table keeps only in-frame clones and is missing some. D and trimming were read from the DNA, whereas the V and J calls and clone size are those reported in that table. The sample contains 110,000 or so clones, 85% of which appear only once. This sequence originates from a human donor in a cohort sampled during active COVID-19. Sequencing used peripheral blood.

The CDR3 protein is CASSLLQGAGKLFF. In DNA, the CDR3 is TGTGCCAGCAGCTTGTTACAGGGGGCGGGAAAACTGTTTTTT. J is TRBJ1-4 and V is TRBV5-5; 9 bases map to TRBD1. V lost 1 base to trimming and J lost 10 bases; unmatched junction nucleotides: 5. Germline lookup yields CDR1 SGHKS and CDR2 YYEKEE (reference sequence). The CDR3 loop spans 14 amino acids.